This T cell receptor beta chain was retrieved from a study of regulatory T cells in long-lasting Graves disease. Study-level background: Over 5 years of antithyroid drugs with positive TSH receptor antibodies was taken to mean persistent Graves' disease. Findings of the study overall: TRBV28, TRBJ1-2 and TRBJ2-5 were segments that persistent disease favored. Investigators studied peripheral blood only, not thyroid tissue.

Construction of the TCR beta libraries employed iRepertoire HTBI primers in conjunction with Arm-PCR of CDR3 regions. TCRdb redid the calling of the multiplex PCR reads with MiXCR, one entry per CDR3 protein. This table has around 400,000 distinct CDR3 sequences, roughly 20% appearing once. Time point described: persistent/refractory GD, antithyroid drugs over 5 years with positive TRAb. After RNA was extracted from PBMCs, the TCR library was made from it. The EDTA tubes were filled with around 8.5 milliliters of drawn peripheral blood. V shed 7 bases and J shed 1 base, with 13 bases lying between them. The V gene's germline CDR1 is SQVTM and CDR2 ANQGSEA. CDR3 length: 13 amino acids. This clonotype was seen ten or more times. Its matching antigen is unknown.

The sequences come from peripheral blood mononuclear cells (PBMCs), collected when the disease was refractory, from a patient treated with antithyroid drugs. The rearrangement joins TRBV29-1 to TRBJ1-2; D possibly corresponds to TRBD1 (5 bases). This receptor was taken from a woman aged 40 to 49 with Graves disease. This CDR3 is CSAGRDFNYGYTF. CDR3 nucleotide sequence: TGCAGCGCCGGTCGGGACTTTAACTATGGCTACACCTTC.